A selection of T cell receptor beta chains follows, all from one sample in a study of cytomegalovirus exposure and HLA in healthy donors. TCRdb's copy holds only in-frame clones and misses some; the assay was immunoSEQ multiplex PCR. The sample yields about 160,000 clones, around 82% seen once. The sample comprised PBMCs. These receptors all stem from a man aged 45-65 years in good health and CMV-seropositive. Both conserved end residues are part of each CDR3. D genes are given only for firm matches. Clone size is given for some rows only: seen once, a few or many times, or a class if the clone is expanded.

clone size: once; V gene: TRBV7-2; J gene: TRBJ2-7; D gene: TRBD2; CDR3 protein: CASSLGGGSPYEQYF; CDR3 DNA: TGTGCCAGCAGCTTAGGGGGCGGGAGTCCCTACGAGCAGTACTTC
clone size: NA; V gene: TRBV19; J gene: TRBJ1-5; D gene: TRBD1; CDR3 protein: CASGTGFVQPQHF; CDR3 DNA: TGTGCCAGCGGGACAGGGTTCGTTCAGCCCCAGCATTTT
clone size: NA; V gene: TRBV7-3; J gene: TRBJ2-6; D gene: TRBD2; CDR3 protein: CASSLRAGGISGANVLTF; CDR3 DNA: TGTGCCAGCTCCCTTAGGGCGGGGGGCATCTCTGGGGCCAACGTCCTGACTTTC
clone size: NA; V gene: TRBV28; J gene: TRBJ1-1; D gene: NA; CDR3 protein: CASSAIWPGDTEAFF; CDR3 DNA: TGTGCCAGCAGTGCAATCTGGCCAGGGGACACTGAAGCTTTCTTT
clone size: NA; V gene: TRBV14; J gene: TRBJ1-1; D gene: TRBD1; CDR3 protein: CASSPRQGNTEAFF; CDR3 DNA: TGTGCCAGCAGCCCCCGACAGGGGAACACTGAAGCTTTCTTT
clone size: NA; V gene: TRBV6-5; J gene: TRBJ2-2; D gene: NA; CDR3 protein: CASSYGDKNTGELFF; CDR3 DNA: TGTGCCAGCAGTTACGGGGACAAGAACACCGGGGAGCTGTTTTTT
clone size: few; V gene: TRBV7-2; J gene: TRBJ2-7; D gene: NA; CDR3 protein: CASSLTFYEQYF; CDR3 DNA: TGTGCCAGCAGCTTAACATTCTACGAGCAGTACTTC
clone size: NA; V gene: TRBV28; J gene: TRBJ2-7; D gene: NA; CDR3 protein: CASRDAGLYEQYF; CDR3 DNA: TGTGCCAGCAGGGACGCAGGACTTTACGAGCAGTACTTC
clone size: NA; V gene: TRBV2; J gene: TRBJ1-4; D gene: NA; CDR3 protein: CASRAPGQFNEKLFF; CDR3 DNA: TGTGCCAGCAGAGCCCCTGGACAGTTTAATGAAAAACTGTTTTTT
clone size: few; V gene: TRBV15; J gene: TRBJ1-1; D gene: TRBD1; CDR3 protein: CATSRGRRTGSGRSEAFF; CDR3 DNA: TGTGCCACCAGCAGAGGTCGTCGGACAGGGAGCGGGAGGTCTGAAGCTTTCTTT
clone size: NA; V gene: TRBV11-2; J gene: TRBJ2-1; D gene: TRBD2; CDR3 protein: CASSYPLAGSSYNEQFF; CDR3 DNA: TGTGCCAGCAGCTACCCCCTAGCGGGGAGCTCCTACAATGAGCAGTTCTTC
clone size: NA; V gene: TRBV29-1; J gene: TRBJ2-7; D gene: TRBD1; CDR3 protein: CSVAGGPTSYDEQYF; CDR3 DNA: TGCAGCGTAGCAGGGGGCCCGACTTCTTACGACGAGCAGTACTTC
clone size: NA; V gene: TRBV19; J gene: TRBJ2-1; D gene: NA; CDR3 protein: CASSISGIDEQFF; CDR3 DNA: TGTGCCAGTAGTATCTCAGGGATCGATGAGCAGTTCTTC
clone size: NA; V gene: TRBV7-6; J gene: TRBJ2-7; D gene: NA; CDR3 protein: CASSLVDSSYEQYF; CDR3 DNA: TGTGCCAGCAGCTTAGTAGACAGCTCCTACGAGCAGTACTTC
clone size: once; V gene: TRBV7-2; J gene: TRBJ2-2; D gene: NA; CDR3 protein: CASSQDLLGGAAGELFF; CDR3 DNA: TGTGCCAGCAGCCAAGACCTCCTGGGGGGGGCTGCCGGGGAGCTGTTTTTT
clone size: NA; V gene: TRBV28; J gene: TRBJ2-7; D gene: NA; CDR3 protein: CASSLRHGDYEQYF; CDR3 DNA: TGTGCCAGCAGTCTCCGACACGGTGACTACGAGCAGTACTTC
clone size: NA; V gene: TRBV6-4; J gene: TRBJ1-1; D gene: NA; CDR3 protein: CASSEDKYTEAFF; CDR3 DNA: TGTGCCAGCAGTGAAGACAAATACACTGAAGCTTTCTTT
clone size: NA; V gene: TRBV19; J gene: TRBJ1-5; D gene: TRBD1; CDR3 protein: CASSITGGAGQPQHF; CDR3 DNA: TGTGCCAGTAGTATTACAGGGGGCGCGGGTCAGCCCCAGCATTTT
clone size: NA; V gene: TRBV13; J gene: TRBJ2-3; D gene: NA; CDR3 protein: CASSLGARTDTQYF; CDR3 DNA: TGTGCCAGCAGCTTAGGAGCACGCACAGATACGCAGTATTTT
clone size: NA; V gene: TRBV5-4; J gene: TRBJ2-3; D gene: NA; CDR3 protein: CASSVQGTGQYF; CDR3 DNA: TGTGCCAGCAGCGTACAGGGAACCGGGCAGTATTTT
clone size: NA; V gene: TRBV6-5; J gene: TRBJ1-4; D gene: TRBD1; CDR3 protein: CASSYGGTAEEKLFF; CDR3 DNA: TGTGCCAGCAGTTACGGTGGGACAGCTGAGGAAAAACTGTTTTTT
clone size: NA; V gene: TRBV7-9; J gene: TRBJ1-3; D gene: NA; CDR3 protein: CSSSTTGLIGGNTIYF; CDR3 DNA: TGTTCCAGCAGCACTACAGGACTAATCGGCGGAAACACCATATATTTT
clone size: NA; V gene: TRBV6-5; J gene: TRBJ1-1; D gene: NA; CDR3 protein: CASSLETGNTEAFF; CDR3 DNA: TGTGCCAGCAGTCTAGAGACAGGGAACACTGAAGCTTTCTTT
clone size: NA; V gene: TRBV19; J gene: TRBJ1-1; D gene: TRBD1; CDR3 protein: CATVHQGGANTEAFF; CDR3 DNA: TGTGCCACAGTCCACCAGGGGGGCGCGAACACTGAAGCTTTCTTT
clone size: NA; V gene: TRBV14; J gene: TRBJ2-4; D gene: NA; CDR3 protein: CASSQGGVPSDIKNSQYF; CDR3 DNA: TGTGCCAGCAGCCAAGGCGGGGTTCCTAGCGATATCAAAAACAGTCAGTACTTC
clone size: NA; V gene: TRBV9; J gene: TRBJ2-7; D gene: NA; CDR3 protein: CASSVDRYSYEQYF; CDR3 DNA: TGTGCCAGCAGCGTAGATAGATACTCCTACGAGCAGTACTTC
clone size: NA; V gene: TRBV28; J gene: TRBJ2-7; D gene: NA; CDR3 protein: CAGGQTYEQYF; CDR3 DNA: TGTGCCGGCGGACAGACCTACGAGCAGTACTTC
clone size: NA; V gene: TRBV9; J gene: TRBJ2-1; D gene: NA; CDR3 protein: CASSVNPTGRSYNEQFF; CDR3 DNA: TGTGCCAGCAGCGTAAACCCCACAGGGAGATCTTACAATGAGCAGTTCTTC
clone size: NA; V gene: TRBV5-6; J gene: TRBJ1-4; D gene: TRBD1; CDR3 protein: CASSPGQAGNEKLFF; CDR3 DNA: TGTGCCAGCAGCCCAGGACAGGCCGGCAATGAAAAACTGTTTTTT
clone size: NA; V gene: TRBV5-1; J gene: TRBJ2-2; D gene: NA; CDR3 protein: CASSFLGAGELFF; CDR3 DNA: TGCGCCAGCAGCTTCTTAGGGGCCGGGGAGCTGTTTTTT